Included here is one T cell receptor beta chain sequence, with context. This record comes from a study of blood T cells in healthy people across ages. The germline CDR1 and CDR2 sequences are SGHAT and FQDESV (reference sequence). V was clipped by 1 base and J by 7 bases, with 14 bases between them. This CDR3 has 15 residues. A J-beta primer mix and a sample-barcoded 5' primer were used in a second PCR of about 7 to 12 cycles. TCRdb recomputed calls from the 5' RACE reads with MiXCR, one row per CDR3 protein. The table lists about 1.1 million distinct CDR3 sequences, approximately 38% of them singletons.

Sequencing was carried out using blood. The chain employs TRBV11-1 and TRBJ2-1; D remains ambiguous. This receptor was identified in a man younger than 35 in good health. The CDR3 reads CASSLGSVWWNEQFF. The DNA for the CDR3 is TGTGCCAGCAGCTTAGGTTCAGTGTGGTGGAATGAGCAGTTCTTC.